The TCR beta chain described here comes from a study of T-cell memory formation after mild COVID-19. Germline lookup yields CDR1 MNHEY and CDR2 SVGEGT. The CDR3 sequence is 12 residues long. Trimming took 6 bases from V and 6 from J, leaving 11 bases between them. Study-wide results and limits: Some clones that responded turned up in pre-infection memory, which suggests that cross-reactive memory joined in.

This clonotype appeared many times. Its specificity is not known. 5'RACE, which relied on constant-segment primers, yielded TCR alpha and TCR beta cDNA libraries carrying sample barcodes and UMIs. TCRdb used MiXCR to reprocess the 5' RACE reads, holding one entry per CDR3 protein. The table shows some 340,000 distinct CDR3 sequences, with 13% occurring only once. The V gene is TRBV6-2 or TRBV6-3, the J gene TRBJ2-5; D is uncertain. This TCR derives from a man between 18 and 29 years old who had mild COVID-19 (a few samples of this study predate the infection). Cell type and time point are not known. Sequencing was done on a sample of PBMCs or a T cell subset sorted from them (not recorded which). CDR3: CASSLRGQTQYF. CDR3 coding DNA: TGTGCCAGCAGCCTACGAGGTCAGACCCAGTACTTC.